Sequencing of this T cell receptor beta chain was carried out in a study of blood T cells in healthy people across ages. Using a J-beta primer mix together with a sample-barcoded 5' primer, a second PCR was run for about 6 to 12 cycles. Each CDR3 protein gets one entry after TCRdb re-called the 5' RACE reads with MiXCR. Altogether approximately 1,000,000 distinct CDR3 sequences are present, more than 40% being singletons, with the ten largest covering approximately 20%. This receptor was obtained from a woman aged 55-75 years in good health. The sample taken for sequencing was blood.

The CDR3 nucleotides are TGCAGTGCTAGCCCCATAGCGGGAGGGGCAGATACGCAGTATTTT. Protein product: CSASPIAGGADTQYF. The chain employs TRBV20-1 and TRBJ2-3; 11 nucleotides match TRBD2. Germline V gives CDR1 DFQATT, CDR2 SNEGSKA (reference sequence). The CDR3 sequence is 15 residues long. The V gene end was trimmed by 3 bases and the J gene end by 4 bases; junction bases not matched to a gene: 6.